This T cell receptor (beta chain) was retrieved from a study of blood T cells in healthy people across ages. Across the study: Capture by template switching was about one barcoded beta molecule per two T cells.

Germline CDR1 is SNHLY and CDR2 is FYNNEI. This CDR3 region has 14 residues. V lost 4 bases and J lost 0, with 9 bases in between. About 10 milliliters of peripheral blood were drawn from each donor into EDTA-treated tubes. A second PCR of about 6 to 12 cycles used a sample-barcoded 5' primer and a J-beta primer mix. All cDNA molecules were each tagged by a template-switch adaptor with 12 random nucleotides. The study obtained at least 2.5 million CDR3-containing paired-end reads from every sample. From the 5' RACE reads, TCRdb called clonotypes with MiXCR, one entry per CDR3 protein. The table has over a million distinct CDR3 sequences, 35% to 45% seen once.

The sample taken for sequencing was blood. The chain recombines TRBV2 with TRBJ2-5, with D unclear. The source is a woman younger than 35 in good health. The CDR3 spells CASSGQLHQETQYF. CDR3 DNA sequence: TGTGCCAGCAGTGGACAACTGCACCAAGAGACCCAGTACTTC.